The 27 T cell receptor beta chains given below trace back to one sample, sequenced in a study of blood T cell repertoires in COVID-19. The table came from immunoSEQ multiplex PCR; TCRdb's copy has only in-frame clones and leaves some out. The sample yields around 180,000 clones, more than 70% seen once. The sequenced sample was peripheral blood. These receptors came from a man aged 40-55 years with active or convalescent COVID-19.

The table lists this clone with a count of one. The rearrangement uses TRBV30 and TRBJ1-6, with a possible D match to TRBD1 (6 bases). Trimming took 3 bases from V and 0 from J, leaving 12 bases between them. Germline assignment: CDR1 GTSNPN and CDR2 SVGIG (reference sequence). This CDR3 region has 16 residues. The CDR3 nucleotides read TGTGCCTGGAGCCTGCGAGGGGGCTCCTATAATTCACCCCTCCACTTT. This sequence encodes CAWSLRGGSYNSPLHF.

V usage is TRBV5-1 and J usage is TRBJ1-1; 7 bases align to TRBD1. V gave up 5 bases and J gave up 0 bases; unmatched junction bases: 4. This CDR3 has 14 residues. In germline, CDR1 is SGHRS, CDR2 YFSETQ. CDR3 in amino acids: CASRPQGMNTEAFF. The CDR3 DNA is TGCGCCAGCAGACCACAGGGGATGAACACTGAAGCTTTCTTT.

The chain uses TRBV9 and TRBJ1-2; D unclear. Germline V gene lookup returns CDR1 SGDLS and CDR2 YYNGEE. This CDR3 is 13 amino acids long. Trimming took off 1 base at V and 8 bases at J, with 12 bases between the two ends. This CDR3 is CASSVSVGRGYTF. The CDR3 DNA reads TGTGCCAGCAGCGTAAGTGTGGGGAGAGGCTACACCTTC.

V is TRBV3-1 (or the pseudogene TRBV3-2) and J is TRBJ1-1; D remains ambiguous. Trimming took 4 bases from V and 4 from J, leaving 10 bases between them. Germline V gene sequence: CDR1 LGHDT, CDR2 YNNKEL (reference sequence). The CDR3 spans 13 residues. CDR3 loop: CASSLLGGTEAFF. CDR3 coding DNA: TGTGCCAGCAGCCTTCTGGGAGGCACTGAAGCTTTCTTT.

This clone was counted a few times. This sequence joins TRBV6-5 and TRBJ1-5, with D perhaps matching TRBD1 (6 bases). The CDR3 has 14 residues. The germline CDR1 and CDR2 sequences are MNHEY and SVGAGI. The ends were cut back, 8 bases at V and 1 base at J, with 12 bases in the middle. Here the CDR3 reads CASGQGLSNQPQHF. CDR3 nucleotides: TGTGCCAGCGGTCAGGGGCTGAGCAATCAGCCCCAGCATTTT.

This sequence joins TRBV6-5 and TRBJ1-1; D ambiguous. Germline CDR1 is MNHEY and CDR2 is SVGAGI. The V end lost 8 bases, the J end lost 1 base, and 14 bases lay between the germline ends. The CDR3 is made up of 14 amino acids. Here the CDR3 DNA reads TGTGCCAGCGGGAACCGAGGAGGGAACACTGAAGCTTTCTTT. Protein sequence: CASGNRGGNTEAFF.

The chain has TRBV7-3 and TRBJ2-3; TRBD2 matches 8 bases. Germline loops: CDR1 SGHTA, CDR2 FQGTGA. Trimming at V came to 0 bases and at J to 1 base, leaving 12 bases not matched to a gene. The CDR3 runs 19 residues. DNA for the CDR3: TGTGCCAGCAGCTTAACAGGGCCGGCGCGGGGGGCCCGCACAGATACGCAGTATTTT. Translating it yields CASSLTGPARGARTDTQYF.

The chain is built from TRBV5-1 and TRBJ2-5; D ambiguous. The CDR3 runs 14 residues. The germline gives CDR1 SGHRS, CDR2 YFSETQ. Trimming took off 1 base at V and 4 bases at J, with 11 bases between the two ends. The CDR3 DNA follows: TGCGCCAGCAGCTTGCAGGATTACAGAGAGACCCAGTACTTC. Translated: CASSLQDYRETQYF.

The chain has TRBV7-9 and TRBJ1-3, with TRBD1 as a possible D gene (5 bases). Germline V CDR1 and CDR2: SEHNR, FQNEAQ (reference sequence). The CDR3 spans 14 residues. V was clipped by 3 bases and J by 2 bases, with 8 bases between them. The CDR3 DNA reads as TGTGCCAGCAGCTTGGAGGGGACTGGAAACACCATATATTTT. This codes for CASSLEGTGNTIYF.

The rearrangement joins TRBV7-3 to TRBJ2-2; D may be TRBD2 (6 bases). In germline, CDR1 is SGHTA, CDR2 FQGTGA. The CDR3 is 13 amino acids. V was pared by 4 bases and J by 7 bases, with 10 bases between. CDR3 sequence reads: CASSWGVDGELFF. CDR3 DNA: TGTGCCAGCAGCTGGGGGGTCGACGGGGAGCTGTTTTTT.

The rearrangement links TRBV28 to TRBJ2-3; 7 bases are shared with TRBD2. The CDR3 is 15 residues long. V was clipped by 7 bases and J by 1 base; unmatched bases: 8. Germline loops: CDR1 MDHEN, CDR2 SYDVKM. The CDR3 here is CASTPGGEGTDTQYF. As DNA, the CDR3 is TGTGCCAGCACTCCTGGGGGGGAGGGCACAGATACGCAGTATTTT. The entire variable domain, with the rest obtained from reference TRBV28 and TRBJ2-3, is as follows: DVKVTQSSRYLVKRTGEKVFLECVQDMDHENMFWYRQDPGLGLRLIYFSYDVKMKEKGDIPEGYSVSREKKERFSLILESASTNQTSMYLCASTPGGEGTDTQYFGPGTRLTVL.

The chain combines TRBV11-3 with TRBJ2-6, with D possibly matching TRBD1 (5 bases). This CDR3 has 15 amino acids. Germline assignment: CDR1 SGHNT and CDR2 YENEEA. Trimming cost V 3 bases and J 1 base, with 7 bases left between them. The CDR3 sequence: CASSLSGSGANVLTF. CDR3 sequence (DNA): TGTGCCAGCAGCTTGTCAGGGTCTGGGGCCAACGTCCTGACTTTC.

This clone showed up just once. The CDR3 spells CASSPSGGFQETQYF. Here the CDR3 DNA reads TGTGCCAGCAGTCCTAGCGGGGGATTCCAAGAGACCCAGTACTTC. This rearrangement joins TRBV6-5 to TRBJ2-5, with 10 bases fitting TRBD2. Germline V CDR1 and CDR2: MNHEY, SVGAGI. This CDR3 is built from 15 residues. V shed 5 bases and J 1 base; nucleotides not matched to a gene: 4.

V is TRBV27 and J is TRBJ1-6, with D tentatively TRBD1 (5 bases). CDR1 MNHEY and CDR2 SMNVEV come from the germline V gene (reference sequence). V was trimmed by 6 bases and J by 6 bases, leaving 9 bases between them. The CDR3 is 13 residues long. CDR3 sequence (DNA): TGTGCCAGCAGAAGGGGCCTTAATTCACCCCTCCACTTT. This gives the protein CASRRGLNSPLHF.

The rearrangement joins TRBV18 to TRBJ1-6; TRBD1 matches 8 bases. The CDR3 spans 15 residues. Germline V CDR1 and CDR2: KGHSH, LQKENI. J lost 5 bases, V lost 5 bases, and 5 bases had no gene match. The CDR3 sequence: CASSLQGGNNSPLHF. The CDR3 DNA reads as TGTGCCAGCTCATTACAGGGGGGAAATAATTCACCCCTCCACTTT.

Only a few counts were recorded for this clone. This sequence joins TRBV5-1 and TRBJ2-2; 9 bases match TRBD2. CDR3 length: 16 amino acids. Germline assignment: CDR1 SGHRS and CDR2 YFSETQ. With 4 bases clipped from V and 4 bases from J, the junction kept 8 bases outside the gene matches. This CDR3 is CASSPPGLAVTGELFF. In DNA form, the CDR3 reads TGCGCCAGCAGCCCGCCGGGACTAGCCGTCACCGGGGAGCTGTTTTTT.

The gene calls are TRBV5-1 and TRBJ2-5, with D perhaps TRBD2 (6 bases). Germline loops: CDR1 SGHRS, CDR2 YFSETQ. Between the trimmed V and J ends, which lost 6 bases and 2 bases, there was a span of 20 bases. This CDR3 is 16 amino acids long. Here the CDR3 reads CASTREPGLLQETQYF. CDR3 DNA sequence: TGCGCCAGCACCCGGGAGCCAGGGCTGCTTCAAGAGACCCAGTACTTC.

The chain recombines TRBV2 with TRBJ1-4, with a possible D match to TRBD1 (5 bases). With 6 bases removed from V and 6 bases from J, the gap between germline ends came to 17 bases. CDR3 length: 15 amino acids. The V gene's germline CDR1 is SNHLY and CDR2 FYNNEI. DNA for the CDR3: TGTGCCAGCAGCCCTGGGGGAGGACCTTATGAAAAACTGTTTTTT. It translates to CASSPGGGPYEKLFF.

The V gene is TRBV4-3, the J gene TRBJ1-1, with D perhaps matching TRBD1 (5 bases). With 1 base removed from V and 1 base from J, the gap between germline ends came to 16 bases. The V gene's germline CDR1 is LGHNA and CDR2 YSLEER. The CDR3 has 17 residues. The CDR3, as DNA: TGCGCCAGCAGCCAAGCCCCGGGGGGAGGGACGAACACTGAAGCTTTCTTT. Its translation: CASSQAPGGGTNTEAFF.

V gene TRBV4-2 combines with J gene TRBJ1-2; D is unresolved. The V gene lost 4 bases and the J gene lost 4 bases, with 10 bases spanning the gap. The CDR3 is 13 amino acids. Germline assignment: CDR1 LGHNA and CDR2 YNFKEQ. The chain's CDR3 is CASSPPGLYGYTF. The CDR3 nucleotides read TGTGCCAGCAGCCCCCCTGGGCTCTATGGCTACACCTTC.

The genes are TRBV30 and TRBJ2-7; D is perhaps TRBD2 (5 bases). The CDR3 is 13 residues long. Per germline, CDR1 GTSNPN and CDR2 SVGIG (reference sequence). The V end was cut by 0 bases, the J end by 9 bases, with 15 bases between. CDR3 bases: TGTGCCTGGAGTGTAGTCTGGGAAAGCGGGCAGTACTTC. This translates into CAWSVVWESGQYF.

This clone appeared a few times. The CDR3 sequence: CASSYGTILGGRNSPLHF. Here the CDR3 DNA reads TGCGCCAGCAGCTATGGAACTATCCTTGGGGGCCGTAATTCACCCCTCCACTTT. The chain employs TRBV5-1 and TRBJ1-6, with a possible D match to TRBD1 (6 bases). Trimming cost V 3 bases and J 6 bases, with 22 bases left between them. Germline lookup yields CDR1 SGHRS and CDR2 YFSETQ. The CDR3 sequence is 18 residues long.

This CDR3 is CASNEPTGELFF. In DNA form, the CDR3 reads TGCGCCAGCAATGAGCCCACCGGGGAGCTGTTTTTT. The chain carries TRBV5-1 and TRBJ2-2; D is uncertain. Germline CDR1 and CDR2: SGHRS and YFSETQ. CDR3 length equals 12 residues. Trimming took 6 bases from V and 4 from J, leaving 7 bases between them.

The chain has TRBV9 and TRBJ1-1; the D gene is possibly TRBD1 (5 bases). The CDR3 extends over 14 amino acids. The germline V and J ends were trimmed by 2 bases and 3 bases, with 11 bases remaining between them. CDR1 is SGDLS, CDR2 YYNGEE, per germline. For the CDR3, the DNA is TGTGCCAGCAGCGTGGCAGGGTCACACACTGAAGCTTTCTTT. Translation: CASSVAGSHTEAFF.

The chain uses TRBV7-2 and TRBJ2-7; 7 nucleotides match TRBD2. The CDR3 is 14 amino acids. From germline, CDR1 is SGHTA and CDR2 FQGNSA. V trimming: 1 base; J trimming: 3 bases; junction bases outside the gene matches: 3. CDR3 in DNA: TGTGCCAGCAGCTTAGAGAGCGGGAACTACGAGCAGTACTTC. Translated, it gives CASSLESGNYEQYF. The full variable domain, with the rest looked up from reference TRBV7-2 and TRBJ2-7, is GAGVSQSPSNKVTEKGKDVELRCDPISGHTALYWYRQSLGQGLEFLIYFQGNSAPDKSGLPSDRFSAERTGGSVSTLTIQRTQQEDSAVYLCASSLESGNYEQYFGPGTRLTVT.

This chain connects TRBV2 to TRBJ1-4; possibly TRBD1 for D (6 bases). In germline, CDR1 is SNHLY, CDR2 FYNNEI. The CDR3 extends over 15 amino acids. Trimming left V 6 bases short and J 0 bases short, with 11 bases between. CDR3 nucleotides: TGTGCCAGCAGGCCAGGGGATACAACTAATGAAAAACTGTTTTTT. It codes for CASRPGDTTNEKLFF.

The CDR3 region is CASSWGGDQPQHF. In nucleotides, the CDR3 is TGTGCCAGCAGTTGGGGGGGAGATCAGCCCCAGCATTTT. This chain joins TRBV7-2 and TRBJ1-5; possibly TRBD1 for D (5 bases). V was clipped by 6 bases and J by 5 bases, with 11 bases between them. Looked up from germline, CDR1 is SGHTA and CDR2 is FQGNSA. This CDR3 region has 13 residues.